The present entry profiles one T cell receptor (beta chain) with its context. Its antigen is currently unknown. The table came from immunoSEQ multiplex PCR; TCRdb's copy has only in-frame clones and leaves some out. The table lists about 81,000 clones, about 91% of them singletons. The sample originates from a study of Tregs in tolerant kidney transplant recipients. General study points: Tregs expanded with activated donor B cells seemed most donor-specific. For some patients, primers changed over time, blocking nucleotide-level comparison. Few patients were studied, so findings need validation in larger groups.

The nonmyeloablative bone marrow transplants came from related graft donors, with transient mixed chimerism. Thawed PBMCs were FACS-sorted into unstimulated CD4+CD25+CD127- regulatory T cells, CD4+CD25- non-regulatory cells, CD4 and CD8 cells. V was clipped by 4 bases and J by 8 bases; unmatched bases: 3. Germline V gene lookup returns CDR1 LNHDA and CDR2 SQIVND (reference sequence). This CDR3 is 12 amino acids long. The sequence came from a human patient who received a combined kidney and bone marrow transplant. Some T cells may be supplied by the graft donor. The material sequenced was CD4+ T cells from blood (PBMCs), taken 24 months after the transplant. The rearrangement uses TRBV19 and TRBJ1-2, with 8 positions matching TRBD1. As DNA, the CDR3 is TGTGCCAGTAGTAGACAGGGGAGGGGCTACACCTTC. It is translated as CASSRQGRGYTF.